This TCR beta chain was retrieved from a study of post-analysis software for immune sequencing data. Study details: Clinical courses comprised relapsing-remitting, secondary progressive and progressive-relapsing multiple sclerosis.

General study points: Same-batch preparations were strongly co-clustered by F measure. Higher frequency in patients than in controls was seen for 5 or 6 TRBV segments, with TRBV5-6, TRBV5-1 and TRBV20-1 among them.

The CDR3 loop spans 13 amino acids. CDR1 and CDR2 (germline): DFQATT, SNEGSKA (reference sequence). Trimming shortened V by 0 bases and J by 8 bases, and 13 bases separated the two germline ends. In its sample, this clonotype was seen a few times. Its antigen is not identified. Unique molecular identifiers tagged the TCR beta cDNA libraries. TCRdb used MiXCR to reprocess the PCR reads, holding one entry per CDR3 protein. This sample carries 550,000 to 700,000 distinct CDR3 sequences, roughly 47% of them seen once, and the ten largest clones take approximately 1.7%. Sequenced sample: blood. This receptor was obtained from a girl aged 5-17 years with multiple sclerosis. The chain combines TRBV20-1 with TRBJ1-2; D possibly corresponds to TRBD1 (5 bases). The CDR3 DNA is TGCAGTGCTAGAGAAGATACAGGCGAGGGCTACACCTTC. Translated, it gives CSAREDTGEGYTF.